Below, 23 T cell receptor beta chains from the same sample are listed, as sequenced in a study of cytomegalovirus exposure and HLA in healthy donors. Both 60 Vbeta primers and 13 Jbeta primers went into the PCR. Some clones are missing from TCRdb's copy, which holds only in-frame ones; the method was immunoSEQ multiplex PCR. The sample holds about 200,000 clones; about four fifths are singletons and the top ten take roughly 1.6%. Sample: PBMCs. The receptors here all came from a woman aged 18-29 years in good health and CMV-seronegative.

This sequence joins TRBV6-1 and TRBJ2-3; 12 bases align to TRBD1. The CDR3 totals 15 residues. V shed 8 bases and J 5 bases; nucleotides not matched to a gene: 8. Germline V gene data show CDR1 as MNHNS and CDR2 as SASEGT. CDR3 nucleotide sequence: TGTGCCAGCGGTCCCGGGACAGGGGGCATAGATACGCAGTATTTT. Its protein is CASGPGTGGIDTQYF.

The chain combines TRBV4-3 with TRBJ2-1, with D maybe TRBD2 (6 bases). Trimming shortened V by 0 bases and J by 2 bases, and 17 bases separated the two germline ends. This CDR3 is built from 18 residues. Germline V lookup: CDR1 LGHNA, CDR2 YSLEER. Here the CDR3 reads CASSQDLKGAGAYNEQFF. CDR3 DNA sequence: TGCGCCAGCAGCCAAGATCTGAAGGGAGCGGGTGCCTACAATGAGCAGTTCTTC.

The V and J genes are TRBV25-1 and TRBJ2-1, with TRBD2 as a possible D gene (5 bases). Looked up from germline, CDR1 is MGHDK and CDR2 is SYGVNS. V shed 1 base and J shed 13 bases, with 11 bases lying between them. CDR3 size: 12 residues. CDR3 region: CASSELLGRQFF. For the CDR3, the DNA is TGTGCCAGCAGTGAATTATTAGGGAGACAGTTCTTC.

This chain links TRBV30 with TRBJ2-1; TRBD2 aligns across 9 bases. V lost 2 bases, J lost 4 bases, and 6 bases stayed unmatched. The CDR3 extends over 15 amino acids. CDR1 and CDR2 (germline): GTSNPN, SVGIG (reference sequence). The CDR3 is CAWSTAGGRYNEQFF. DNA for the CDR3: TGTGCCTGGAGTACAGCGGGAGGCCGGTACAATGAGCAGTTCTTC.

As DNA, the CDR3 is TGTGCCAGCAGCGTAGGGGGGCTCGGCGGGGAGCTGTTTTTT. It is translated as CASSVGGLGGELFF. V is TRBV9 and J is TRBJ2-2; maybe TRBD1 (6 bases). V shed 0 bases and J shed 7 bases, with 10 bases lying between them. The V gene's germline CDR1 is SGDLS and CDR2 YYNGEE. The CDR3 is made up of 14 amino acids.

V and J are TRBV2 and TRBJ1-6; D uncertain. Trimming removed 8 bases from V and 8 bases from J, with 4 bases in between. This CDR3 has 10 residues. In germline, CDR1 is SNHLY, CDR2 FYNNEI. CDR3 nucleotides: TGTGCCAGCCTTCATTCACCCCTCCACTTT. It yields the protein CASLHSPLHF.

The chain joins TRBV29-1 to TRBJ2-3; 10 bases are a match to TRBD2. The germline gives CDR1 SQVTM, CDR2 ANQGSEA. V dropped 6 bases and J dropped 2; count of bases not matched to a gene: 8. The CDR3 consists of 15 residues. The CDR3 sequence is CSVALAGGFTDTQYF. The CDR3 DNA reads TGCAGCGTGGCCTTAGCGGGGGGTTTCACAGATACGCAGTATTTT.

The chain uses TRBV10-2 and TRBJ2-7; D gene unclear. CDR1 is WSHSY, CDR2 SAAADI, per germline. V was cut by 0 bases and J by 3 bases, with 15 bases left in between. The CDR3 contains 16 residues. The CDR3 DNA sequence: TGCGCCAGCAGTGAGTCTGGCCCGCCGAGGAACTACGAGCAGTACTTC. It is translated as CASSESGPPRNYEQYF.

The chain has TRBV27 and TRBJ2-1; 12 bases map to TRBD2. V trimming: 5 bases; J trimming: 0 bases; junction bases outside the gene matches: 5. Germline CDR1 MNHEY, CDR2 SMNVEV (reference sequence). This CDR3 has 17 residues. The CDR3 reads CASSPLTSGSSYNEQFF. In nucleotides, the CDR3 is TGTGCCAGCAGTCCCTTGACTAGCGGGAGCTCCTACAATGAGCAGTTCTTC.

J is TRBJ1-4 and V is TRBV7-9; 7 nucleotides match TRBD1. V dropped 8 bases and J dropped 3; count of bases not matched to a gene: 15. The CDR3 length is 17 residues. CDR1 and CDR2 from the germline V gene are SEHNR and FQNEAQ (reference sequence). The CDR3 DNA reads as TGTGCCAGCGCCCGACCGCTTGAGGGGGCGGCTAATGAAAAACTGTTTTTT. Its protein is CASARPLEGAANEKLFF. Complete variable domain (other parts from reference TRBV7-9 and TRBJ1-4): DTGVSQNPRHKITKRGQNVTFRCDPISEHNRLYWYRQTLGQGPEFLTYFQNEAQLEKSRLLSDRFSAERPKGSFSTLEIQRTEQGDSAMYLCASARPLEGAANEKLFFGSGTQLSVL.

The V gene is TRBV5-1, the J gene TRBJ2-5; 12 bases line up with TRBD1. Germline assignment: CDR1 SGHRS and CDR2 YFSETQ. The CDR3 runs to 15 residues. V was clipped by 4 bases and J by 5 bases; unmatched bases: 6. The CDR3 DNA is TGCGCCAGCAGCGCCCGGGACAGGGGGCTTGAGACCCAGTACTTC. This gives the protein CASSARDRGLETQYF.

There are a few counts of this clone. V and J are TRBV9 and TRBJ1-4; D gene ambiguous. V gave up 2 bases and J gave up 6 bases, with 14 bases separating them. CDR1 and CDR2 (germline): SGDLS, YYNGEE. This CDR3 has 15 amino acids. The CDR3 protein is CASSVRGSSDEKLFF. CDR3 DNA: TGTGCCAGCAGCGTTCGAGGGTCTAGTGATGAAAAACTGTTTTTT.

The count of this clone is one. This chain connects TRBV9 to TRBJ2-5; 9 bases align to TRBD1. Germline assignment: CDR1 SGDLS and CDR2 YYNGEE. This CDR3 comprises 15 residues. J was trimmed by 2 bases and V by 4 bases; bases with no gene match: 6. CDR3 DNA sequence: TGTGCCAGCAGCCTTACCGGGACAGGGCAAGAGACCCAGTACTTC. Protein: CASSLTGTGQETQYF.

The genes are TRBV5-5 and TRBJ1-4, with a possible D match to TRBD1 (6 bases). V was clipped by 4 bases and J by 7 bases, with 17 bases between them. The CDR3 runs 15 residues. CDR1 and CDR2 (germline): SGHKS, YYEKEE (reference sequence). DNA of the CDR3: TGTGCCAGCAGCCCGACCGGGACAATGGGTGAAAAACTGTTTTTT. Translation gives CASSPTGTMGEKLFF.

The genes are TRBV6-6 and TRBJ2-1; possible D gene TRBD2, 5 bases. The CDR3 extends over 13 amino acids. The germline V gene has CDR1 MNHNY and CDR2 SVGAGI (reference sequence). Trimming took off 0 bases at V and 13 bases at J, with 13 bases between the two ends. CDR3 DNA sequence: TGTGCCAGCAGTTACTCGATCCGGGATCAACAGTTCTTC. It translates to CASSYSIRDQQFF.

This chain's CDR3 is CATGGGTTEAFF. The DNA for the CDR3 is TGCGCTACGGGGGGAGGGACCACTGAAGCTTTCTTT. V usage is TRBV5-1 and J usage is TRBJ1-1; D possibly corresponds to TRBD1 (5 bases). The CDR3 spans 12 residues. CDR1 and CDR2 (germline): SGHRS, YFSETQ.

CDR3 sequence reads: CASSADSVAYGYTF. CDR3 sequence (DNA): TGTGCCAGCAGTGCCGACAGCGTCGCCTATGGCTACACCTTC. The V and J genes are TRBV2 and TRBJ1-2; the D gene is possibly TRBD1 (5 bases). The CDR3 contains 14 residues. Trimming pared 4 bases from V and 4 bases from J, leaving 13 bases between. Germline CDR1 and CDR2: SNHLY and FYNNEI.

This clone has a single count. V and J are TRBV18 and TRBJ1-4, with 9 bases identical to TRBD1. Germline assignment: CDR1 KGHSH and CDR2 LQKENI. The CDR3 is 18 amino acids. With V trimmed by 5 bases and J by 8 bases, 18 bases remained unmatched. The CDR3 nucleotides read TGTGCCAGCTCATCGACCCCGGGACAGGGCAGTTTGGGGGAAAAACTGTTTTTT. This codes for CASSSTPGQGSLGEKLFF.

The chain recombines TRBV7-9 with TRBJ2-2; 8 bases agree with TRBD1. With V trimmed by 4 bases and J by 3 bases, 7 bases remained unmatched. Germline V gene lookup returns CDR1 SEHNR and CDR2 FQNEAQ (reference sequence). CDR3 size: 16 residues. The CDR3 here is CASSSSRQGHTGELFF. As DNA, the CDR3 is TGTGCCAGCAGCTCTTCTCGACAGGGGCACACCGGGGAGCTGTTTTTT.

This clone was detected only a few times. The chain is built from TRBV4-3 and TRBJ1-4, with 8 bases that match TRBD1. The germline V gene encodes CDR1 LGHNA and CDR2 YSLEER. This CDR3 region has 14 residues. V shed 3 bases and J 6 bases; nucleotides not matched to a gene: 3. CDR3 DNA sequence: TGCGCCAGCAGCCAGGAACAGGGGGATGAAAAACTGTTTTTT. Its translation is CASSQEQGDEKLFF.

The chain has TRBV30 and TRBJ1-3, with TRBD1 as a possible D gene (5 bases). Trimming left V 1 base short and J 5 bases short, with 9 bases between. CDR1 and CDR2 from the germline V gene are GTSNPN and SVGIG (reference sequence). This CDR3 is 13 amino acids long. The CDR3 DNA follows: TGTGCCTGGAGTGCACGGGGGAGAAACACCATATATTTT. Its translation: CAWSARGRNTIYF.

On this clone: Other DNA sequences within the sample encode an identical CDR3. The chain links TRBV9 to TRBJ2-2; the D is unclear. V was shortened by 1 base and J by 5 bases, with 6 bases between the two germline ends. Germline lookup yields CDR1 SGDLS and CDR2 YYNGEE. This CDR3 is 13 amino acids long. CDR3 nucleotides: TGTGCCAGCAGCGTACGGTTTACCGGGGAGCTGTTTTTT. This sequence encodes CASSVRFTGELFF.

The chain uses TRBV21-1 and TRBJ2-7; the D call in the table, TRBD1, was not verified against the DNA. TRBV21-1 is a pseudogene locus. The CDR3 loop spans 16 amino acids. The chain's CDR3 is CASSKVSPGGFYEQYV. The CDR3, as DNA: TGTGCCAGCAGCAAAGTTTCGCCAGGGGGTTTCTACGAGCAGTACGTC.